One sample yielded the 32 T cell receptor beta chains listed below, sequenced in a study of T-cell reconstitution after alpha-beta-depleted transplantation in children. A TCRbeta library incorporating unique molecular identifiers was prepared. MiXCR, run by TCRdb on the PCR reads, gives a single entry per CDR3 protein. The sample records approximately 350,000 distinct CDR3 sequences, less than 15% being singletons. The sequences come from PBMCs, collected from the stem cell graft. The receptor source for this set is a human donor who donated a stem cell graft to a child with Fanconi anemia.

J is TRBJ1-4 and V is TRBV12-3 or TRBV12-4, with a possible D match to TRBD1 (5 bases). The length of the CDR3 is 16 residues. The V end was cut by 3 bases, the J end by 8 bases, with 19 bases between. Written as DNA, the CDR3 is TGTGCCAGCAGTTTTCAAGCAGGGAGGTCGGAGGAAAAACTGTTTTTT. Its translation: CASSFQAGRSEEKLFF.

This clonotype has a count of ten or more. V usage is TRBV2 and J usage is TRBJ2-3, with 10 nucleotides matching TRBD2. From germline, CDR1 is SNHLY and CDR2 FYNNEI. This CDR3 region has 18 residues. With 1 base clipped from V and 5 bases from J, the junction kept 12 bases outside the gene matches. CDR3 DNA: TGTGCCAGCAGTGAAGGAGTGGTGTTAGCGGGGGGAGGAGATACGCAGTATTTT. Encoded protein: CASSEGVVLAGGGDTQYF.

The J gene is TRBJ2-1, the V gene TRBV20-1; D is perhaps TRBD1 (6 bases). The CDR3 loop spans 14 amino acids. V shed 2 bases and J shed 3 bases, with 11 bases lying between them. The germline CDR1 and CDR2 sequences are DFQATT and SNEGSKA (reference sequence). The CDR3 DNA sequence: TGCAGTGCTAGATCAGGGGACCACTACAATGAGCAGTTCTTC. Its translation: CSARSGDHYNEQFF.

This clonotype was counted many times. The chain joins TRBV11-2 to TRBJ2-3; D is possibly TRBD1 (5 bases). Trimming took off 1 base at V and 8 bases at J, with 10 bases between the two ends. Germline V lookup: CDR1 SGHAT, CDR2 FQNNGV. There are 13 residues in the CDR3. This chain's CDR3 is CASSLGGGATQYF. CDR3 coding DNA: TGTGCCAGCAGCTTAGGGGGTGGGGCTACGCAGTATTTT.

This clonotype has more than one count but fewer than ten. V and J are TRBV6-5 and TRBJ1-2; 8 bases match TRBD1. V was pared by 3 bases and J by 1 base, with 4 bases of the junction left unmatched. Germline V gene lookup returns CDR1 MNHEY and CDR2 SVGAGI. The CDR3 loop spans 15 amino acids. CDR3 in DNA: TGTGCCAGCAGTTATCCGGGACAGGTTAACTATGGCTACACCTTC. This gives the protein CASSYPGQVNYGYTF.

Concerning this clonotype itself: Sequence at one end of the junction differs from germline and may be a read error. The gene calls are TRBV7-7 and TRBJ2-2; D is perhaps TRBD2 (5 bases). CDR3 length: 14 residues. CDR1 is SSHAT and CDR2 is FNYEAQ in the germline V gene (reference sequence). The CDR3 DNA reads as TGTGCTAGCAGCTTAGAAACTAGTGCCGGGGAGCTGTTTTTT. Its protein is CASSLETSAGELFF.

This clonotype occurred many times. CDR3 sequence reads: CASSPDYYNEQFF. The CDR3 DNA reads as TGTGCCAGCAGTCCAGACTACTACAATGAGCAGTTCTTC. V is TRBV7-6 and J is TRBJ2-1; a weak D match, TRBD2 (5 bases). Germline CDR1 reads SGHVS; CDR2 reads FNYEAQ. CDR3 length equals 13 residues. The ends were cut back, 6 bases at V and 3 bases at J, with 9 bases in the middle.

This clonotype has ten or more counts. V usage is TRBV5-1 and J usage is TRBJ1-4, with 8 bases that match TRBD1. This CDR3 spans 15 amino acids. Germline loops: CDR1 SGHRS, CDR2 YFSETQ. The trim removed 0 bases at V and 5 bases at J, leaving 3 bases unmatched. In DNA, the CDR3 is TGCGCCAGCAGCTTGGGAACAGGGGGAAATGAAAAACTGTTTTTT. It specifies CASSLGTGGNEKLFF.

The genes are TRBV5-1 and TRBJ2-5; D gene uncertain. Per germline, CDR1 SGHRS and CDR2 YFSETQ. This CDR3 comprises 13 residues. Trimming removed 0 bases at V and 7 bases at J, with 10 bases between. CDR3 DNA: TGCGCCAGCAGCTTGGCCGCTGGAGCGACCCAGTACTTC. This translates into CASSLAAGATQYF.

J is TRBJ2-1 and V is TRBV28, with D possibly being TRBD2 (6 bases). Per germline, CDR1 MDHEN and CDR2 SYDVKM. V lost 10 bases, J lost 15 bases, and 22 bases lay in between. The CDR3 is 12 residues long. CDR3 nucleotide sequence: TGTGCCATGGGCCCCCGACTAGTGGGGGTGTTCTTC. Translated: CAMGPRLVGVFF.

This clonotype has at least ten counts. The chain couples TRBV7-2 to TRBJ2-1, with 9 bases identical to TRBD2. Germline values: CDR1 SGHTA, CDR2 FQGNSA. Germline trimming cut 2 bases from V and 0 bases from J; bases unmatched to any gene: 5. The CDR3 sequence is 17 residues long. In DNA, the CDR3 is TGTGCCAGCAGCTTAAGCGGGGGGACCAACTCCTACAATGAGCAGTTCTTC. This encodes CASSLSGGTNSYNEQFF. The variable domain in full, completed from reference TRBV7-2 and TRBJ2-1, reads GAGVSQSPSNKVTEKGKDVELRCDPISGHTALYWYRQSLGQGLEFLIYFQGNSAPDKSGLPSDRFSAERTGGSVSTLTIQRTQQEDSAVYLCASSLSGGTNSYNEQFFGPGTRLTVL.

Ten or more counts support this clonotype. The genes are TRBV20-1 and TRBJ2-5; 13 positions match TRBD2. The CDR3 is 18 amino acids. Trimming took 6 bases from V and 0 from J; bases not matched to a gene: 13. In germline, CDR1 is DFQATT, CDR2 SNEGSKA (reference sequence). The CDR3 nucleotides read TGCAGTGCCCATCCTCCCGCCGGGACTAGCGGGAACCAAGAGACCCAGTACTTC. Amino acid sequence: CSAHPPAGTSGNQETQYF.

The sample holds a few counts of this clonotype. The chain employs TRBV20-1 and TRBJ1-1, with 7 bases aligning to TRBD1. Germline CDR1 and CDR2: DFQATT and SNEGSKA (reference sequence). This CDR3 region has 16 residues. With V trimmed by 0 bases and J by 1 base, 8 bases remained unmatched. In DNA, the CDR3 is TGCAGTGCTAGAGACCCTAAAACAGGGGAGAACACTGAAGCTTTCTTT. Protein product: CSARDPKTGENTEAFF.

A remark on this clonotype: One end of the junction is discordant with germline, which a read error may explain. The chain joins TRBV20-1 to TRBJ2-1, with TRBD2 matching 14 bases. In germline, CDR1 is DFQATT, CDR2 SNEGSKA (reference sequence). This CDR3 is 14 amino acids long. In nucleotides, the CDR3 is TGCAGTGCTAGATCCCCGACTAGCGGGGGGGGCTACGACTTC. It encodes CSARSPTSGGGYDF.

This clonotype was detected ten times or more. The chain links TRBV5-5 to TRBJ2-7; D is tentatively TRBD1 or TRBD2 (6 bases each). V was clipped by 3 bases and J by 7 bases, with 14 bases between them. The germline gives CDR1 SGHKS, CDR2 YYEKEE (reference sequence). The CDR3 consists of 13 residues. CDR3 DNA sequence: TGTGCCAGCAGCTGGAGGGGGGAAGGAGAGCAGTACGTC. Translated, it gives CASSWRGEGEQYV.

This clonotype showed up many times. The chain has TRBV12-3 or TRBV12-4 and TRBJ1-6; perhaps TRBD1 as D (5 bases). V was shortened by 2 bases and J by 14 bases, with 13 bases between the two germline ends. The CDR3 totals 13 residues. The CDR3 DNA follows: TGTGCCAGCAGTTTAAGGGGAATAAGCACCCTCCACTTT. The encoded protein is CASSLRGISTLHF.

In this sample, this clonotype turned up a few times. This rearrangement joins TRBV12-3 or TRBV12-4 to TRBJ1-5, with D unclear. V lost 5 bases to trimming and J lost 0 bases, with 11 bases between them. The CDR3 covers 15 residues. The CDR3 DNA sequence: TGTGCCAGCAGTCCTTATTCATATAGCAATCAGCCCCAGCATTTT. Protein product: CASSPYSYSNQPQHF.

This clonotype was counted a few times. The chain links TRBV9 to TRBJ1-1, with TRBD1 identical over 10 bases. Germline loops: CDR1 SGDLS, CDR2 YYNGEE. V lost 4 bases to trimming and J lost 12 bases; unmatched junction nucleotides: 12. This CDR3 has 14 residues. The CDR3 sequence: CASSPRTGGKRTFF. For the CDR3, the DNA is TGTGCCAGCAGCCCAAGGACAGGGGGTAAGAGGACTTTCTTT.

This chain links TRBV12-3 or TRBV12-4 with TRBJ2-1; D ambiguous. There are 12 residues in the CDR3. The V gene lost 4 bases and the J gene lost 10 bases, with 11 bases spanning the gap. This chain's CDR3 is CASSSLVPEQFF. The CDR3 nucleotides read TGTGCCAGCAGTTCCCTGGTTCCAGAGCAGTTCTTC.

This clonotype was seen repeatedly, ten times or more. This chain joins TRBV4-3 and TRBJ2-3; 7 nucleotides agree with TRBD2. The CDR3 has 17 amino acids. In germline, CDR1 is LGHNA, CDR2 YSLEER. The J segment lost 0 bases and the V segment lost 0 bases, leaving 6 bases of the junction unmatched. The CDR3 DNA reads TGCGCCAGCAGCCAAGATAGAGGCGGGGGAAGCACAGATACGCAGTATTTT. Amino acids: CASSQDRGGGSTDTQYF.

The chain has TRBV29-1 and TRBJ1-2, with 8 nucleotides matching TRBD1. The junction had 3 bases not matched to a gene; V was cut back by 0 bases and J by 6 bases. Germline lookup yields CDR1 SQVTM and CDR2 ANQGSEA. CDR3 size: 13 residues. The CDR3 DNA follows: TGCAGCGTTGAAGACCAGGGGGCGAATGGCTACACCTTC. Translated: CSVEDQGANGYTF.

This clonotype showed up just a few times. The chain uses TRBV5-4 and TRBJ2-2, with unresolved D. CDR3 length: 14 amino acids. Germline CDR1 is SGHNT and CDR2 is YYREEE (reference sequence). The V end was cut by 9 bases, the J end by 7 bases, with 19 bases between. The CDR3 loop is CAIEDGAYGGELFF. The DNA of the CDR3 is TGTGCCATAGAAGACGGTGCTTACGGCGGGGAGCTGTTTTTT.

Remarks on this clonotype: This may be a read error, as it is one base from a much larger clone. The final CDR3 position lacks the conserved phenylalanine or tryptophan, pointing to a likely read error. This rearrangement joins TRBV7-3 to TRBJ2-1, with D possibly being TRBD1 (6 bases). Trimming pared 0 bases from V and 10 bases from J, leaving 13 bases between. Per germline, CDR1 SGHTA and CDR2 FQGTGA. The CDR3 is 14 residues long. CDR3 bases: TGTGCCAGCAGCTTAACGAGGGACACCGGGGAGCAGTTCTAC. Encoded protein: CASSLTRDTGEQFY.

The chain joins TRBV18 to TRBJ2-5, with D tentatively TRBD1 (6 bases). Germline values: CDR1 KGHSH, CDR2 LQKENI. V shed 6 bases and J shed 1 base, with 24 bases lying between them. There are 18 residues in the CDR3. The DNA of the CDR3 is TGTGCCAGCTCCCCTAAGCTCCAGGGGATAGGAGGCCAAGAGACCCAGTACTTC. Translating gives CASSPKLQGIGGQETQYF.

The table lists this clonotype with many counts. The gene calls are TRBV4-3 and TRBJ2-1, with D perhaps TRBD2 (5 bases). The germline V and J ends were trimmed by 1 base and 8 bases, with 15 bases remaining between them. Looked up from germline, CDR1 is LGHNA and CDR2 is YSLEER. This CDR3 is 15 amino acids long. CDR3 DNA sequence: TGCGCCAGCAGCCAAGGATTCAATAGGAGGTATGAGCAGTTCTTC. Translation gives CASSQGFNRRYEQFF.

This clonotype appeared many times. V usage is TRBV12-5 and J usage is TRBJ2-1, with a tentative D call TRBD2 (5 bases). The ends were cut back, 1 base at V and 9 bases at J, with 10 bases in the middle. Germline V CDR1 and CDR2: LGHNT, FRNRAP. The CDR3 has 13 residues. The CDR3 nucleotides are TGTGCTAGTGGTTTGGCTAGCTCACGTGAGCAGTTCTTC. Its translation is CASGLASSREQFF.

This clonotype was counted at least ten times. V and J are TRBV5-1 and TRBJ2-5; 8 bases align to TRBD2. Germline assignment: CDR1 SGHRS and CDR2 YFSETQ. After removal of 4 bases from V and 1 base from J, the junction contained 12 bases not matched to a gene. The CDR3 sequence is 17 residues long. This chain's CDR3 is CASSPSGGLYSQETQYF. The CDR3 nucleotides are TGCGCCAGCAGCCCCTCGGGGGGGTTATACTCCCAAGAGACCCAGTACTTC.

This clonotype was observed many times. J is TRBJ2-7 and V is TRBV5-1, with 11 bases matching TRBD2. Germline V gene lookup returns CDR1 SGHRS and CDR2 YFSETQ. The CDR3 length is 14 residues. The V gene end was trimmed by 4 bases and the J gene end by 2 bases; junction bases not matched to a gene: 2. For the CDR3, the DNA is TGCGCCAGCAGCAGTAGCGGGGGGGCCTACGAGCAGTACTTC. Its protein product is CASSSSGGAYEQYF. Using reference TRBV5-1 and TRBJ2-7 for the parts outside the CDR3, the full variable domain is KAGVTQTPRYLIKTRGQQVTLSCSPISGHRSVSWYQQTPGQGLQFLFEYFSETQRNKGNFPGRFSGRQFSNSRSEMNVSTLELGDSALYLCASSSSGGAYEQYFGPGTRLTVT.

The V call is TRBV10-3, the J call TRBJ1-3; 7 positions agree with TRBD1. The V segment lost 5 bases and the J segment 2 bases; nucleotides outside the gene matches: 6. The CDR3 has 15 amino acids. The germline CDR1 and CDR2 sequences are ENHRY and SYGVKD. CDR3 loop: CAISSGGMAGNTIYF. In DNA, the CDR3 is TGTGCCATCAGTTCAGGGGGAATGGCTGGAAACACCATATATTTT.

The rearrangement links TRBV20-1 to TRBJ1-1; tentative D call: TRBD1 (6 bases). The V gene lost 3 bases and the J gene lost 10 bases, with 12 bases spanning the gap. The CDR3 length is 11 residues. CDR1 is DFQATT and CDR2 is SNEGSKA in the germline V gene (reference sequence). This chain's CDR3 is CSASSDRRAFF. The CDR3 DNA sequence: TGCAGTGCTAGCTCGGACAGAAGAGCTTTCTTT.

This clonotype was seen more than once but under ten times. The chain is built from TRBV7-2 and TRBJ2-1; D possibly matches TRBD1 or TRBD2 (6 bases each). Germline assignment: CDR1 SGHTA and CDR2 FQGNSA. CDR3 length equals 15 residues. The germline V and J ends were trimmed by 1 base and 5 bases, with 12 bases remaining between them. CDR3 DNA: TGTGCCAGCAGCTTAGAATGGGGGGCCAACAATGAGCAGTTCTTC. Translated: CASSLEWGANNEQFF.

This clonotype has more than one count but fewer than ten. The chain has TRBV12-5 and TRBJ2-3; 7 nucleotides agree with TRBD1. Unmatched junction bases numbered 6, after V lost 6 bases and J lost 0 bases. Germline V lookup: CDR1 LGHNT, CDR2 FRNRAP. CDR3 length: 15 amino acids. The CDR3: CASGPGQTSTDTQYF. The CDR3 nucleotides are TGTGCTAGTGGCCCGGGACAGACTAGCACAGATACGCAGTATTTT.